This T cell receptor (beta chain) originates from a study of blood T cell repertoires in COVID-19 (TCRdb year 2020). Concerning the study at large: The collaborator samples originated in the United States, Italy and Spain and spanned the acute and convalescent phases of COVID-19. The material from the prospective study consisted of cDNA or gDNA derived from T cells, B-cell-depleted T cells, or PBMCs. The dataset comprised deeply sampled blood TCRbeta repertoires from subjects exposed to, actively infected with, or recovered from COVID-19. The repertoires were made available in a free public database intended to serve as a resource for research on the immune response to SARS-CoV-2. The samples were drawn from two sources: the first 160 participants of the ongoing ImmuneRACE study, and 950 to 1,500 subjects contributed by 6 global collaborators. Sample metadata almost always included a de-identified subject ID, COVID-19 status, age in years and sex. Where available, HLA class I and class II types were taken from metadata supplied by the sample provider and were not determined by assay-based typing.

About this clone itself: Its antigen remains undetermined. No per-base quality is available; no much larger clone lies one base away.

TCRbeta CDR3 regions were amplified from genomic DNA by means of the immunoSEQ Assay, a bias-controlled multiplex PCR. On the study's bioinformatics: Within the assay, amplification of reference gene primers was used to estimate how many nucleated cells each sample contained. To quantify the absolute abundance of each unique TCRbeta CDR3 rearrangement, sequence reads were collapsed and filtered. For each sample, productive Simpson clonality was calculated by taking the square root of Simpson's diversity index across productive rearrangements. TCRdb mirrors the immuneACCESS table, restricted to in-frame sequences. Some clones are absent from its copies; in checked studies, under half trace to an unresolved V gene, and the reason for the others is unknown. That table is the source of V, J and clone size, and D and trimming were worked out from the DNA. This sample comprises 200,000 to 250,000 clones, 83% of them detected only once. Roughly 5% of the sample goes to the ten largest clones.

What the study reported, not specific to this receptor: How much clinical and demographic metadata was included differed by source and by participant, and the metadata was provided uncurated.

Participants in the prospective study were enrolled through a virtual design, were aged roughly 18 to 90 years, and lived in approximately 25 United States geographic areas. In the prospective study, cohorts were assigned on the basis of participant-reported clinical history obtained from a screening survey and a study questionnaire. Exposed participants had been in contact, within 2 weeks of entering the study, with a person who had a PCR-confirmed or clinician-diagnosed case of COVID-19. Each participant in the prospective study had whole blood, serum and a nasopharyngeal or oropharyngeal swab collected by mobile phlebotomists. Prospective study participants could optionally give additional blood draws and questionnaires over an approximately two-month period. Before DNA extraction, blood samples from the prospective study were shipped at room temperature or frozen. The specimen was PBMCs or T cells enriched from blood (not recorded which). This receptor was obtained from a woman in her fifties or sixties who had been exposed to COVID-19.

CDR3 sequence: CASSLFWGRGQGAYEQYF. The bases read TGTGCCAGCAGCTTGTTTTGGGGACGGGGACAGGGTGCCTACGAGCAGTACTTC. In this chain, TRBV5-8 is recombined with TRBJ2-7, and TRBD1 matches 9 of the central bases. The CDR3, cysteine through phenylalanine, is 18 amino acids long. Of all the DNA, just the CDR3 is kept, 54 bases in frame from base 1. The germline V gene supplies CDR1 SGHTS and CDR2 YDEGEE. Unmatched junction bases come to 13, with V trimmed by 1 base and J by 2 bases.